This T cell receptor beta chain comes out of a study of cytomegalovirus exposure and HLA in healthy donors. At the level of the study: Roughly 85 million unique TCRs from HLA-typed donors made up an early data release. Study-level results: Reports credit the classifier with highly specific, highly sensitive diagnosis of cytomegalovirus status.

V was trimmed by 5 bases and J by 12 bases, leaving 31 bases between them. Per the germline V gene, CDR1 is SGHTA and CDR2 is FQGNSA. There are 17 residues in the CDR3. There are a few counts of this clone. The antigen is undetermined. The PCR contained 60 Vbeta and 13 Jbeta primers. The table came from immunoSEQ multiplex PCR; TCRdb's copy has only in-frame clones and leaves some out. The table shows approximately 200,000 clones, with 70% to 80% occurring only once. This sequence joins TRBV7-2 and TRBJ1-1; D not certain. The TCR sequence derives from a man aged 30-40 years in good health and CMV-seronegative. The sample consisted of PBMCs. As DNA, the CDR3 is TGTGCCAGCAGCACCGGGGAAGCACCCCGTTTTTATTTCGGTACTTTCTTT. It codes for CASSTGEAPRFYFGTFF.